This paragraph covers one TCR beta chain sequence. Its antigen is unknown. This CDR3 is 15 amino acids long. Trimming shortened V by 3 bases and J by 0 bases, and 12 bases separated the two germline ends. CDR1 and CDR2 (germline): SGHVS, FQNEAQ. This entry belongs to a study of cytomegalovirus exposure and HLA in healthy donors. As for the study in general: A later analysis reported the same platform for the roughly 110 validation repertoires and the roughly 650 first-cohort repertoires.

Produced via immunoSEQ multiplex PCR; TCRdb's table is partial and in-frame only. Of some 80,000 clones listed, about 95% were seen once; the top ten hold approximately 1.3%. Whole-study findings and limits: A classifier reportedly called cytomegalovirus status with high sensitivity and specificity. Among TCR sequences, most were rare, though some public TCRs appeared in many donors. Among TCR beta chains, those listed as cytomegalovirus-associated numbered about 160.

The chain couples TRBV7-8 to TRBJ2-7; D is possibly TRBD2 (6 bases). The TCR comes from a woman aged 18-29 years in good health and CMV-seronegative. Sequencing used PBMCs. CDR3 amino acids: CASSLGGLSSYEQYF. The CDR3 DNA is TGTGCCAGCAGCTTGGGGGGACTGAGCTCCTACGAGCAGTACTTC.